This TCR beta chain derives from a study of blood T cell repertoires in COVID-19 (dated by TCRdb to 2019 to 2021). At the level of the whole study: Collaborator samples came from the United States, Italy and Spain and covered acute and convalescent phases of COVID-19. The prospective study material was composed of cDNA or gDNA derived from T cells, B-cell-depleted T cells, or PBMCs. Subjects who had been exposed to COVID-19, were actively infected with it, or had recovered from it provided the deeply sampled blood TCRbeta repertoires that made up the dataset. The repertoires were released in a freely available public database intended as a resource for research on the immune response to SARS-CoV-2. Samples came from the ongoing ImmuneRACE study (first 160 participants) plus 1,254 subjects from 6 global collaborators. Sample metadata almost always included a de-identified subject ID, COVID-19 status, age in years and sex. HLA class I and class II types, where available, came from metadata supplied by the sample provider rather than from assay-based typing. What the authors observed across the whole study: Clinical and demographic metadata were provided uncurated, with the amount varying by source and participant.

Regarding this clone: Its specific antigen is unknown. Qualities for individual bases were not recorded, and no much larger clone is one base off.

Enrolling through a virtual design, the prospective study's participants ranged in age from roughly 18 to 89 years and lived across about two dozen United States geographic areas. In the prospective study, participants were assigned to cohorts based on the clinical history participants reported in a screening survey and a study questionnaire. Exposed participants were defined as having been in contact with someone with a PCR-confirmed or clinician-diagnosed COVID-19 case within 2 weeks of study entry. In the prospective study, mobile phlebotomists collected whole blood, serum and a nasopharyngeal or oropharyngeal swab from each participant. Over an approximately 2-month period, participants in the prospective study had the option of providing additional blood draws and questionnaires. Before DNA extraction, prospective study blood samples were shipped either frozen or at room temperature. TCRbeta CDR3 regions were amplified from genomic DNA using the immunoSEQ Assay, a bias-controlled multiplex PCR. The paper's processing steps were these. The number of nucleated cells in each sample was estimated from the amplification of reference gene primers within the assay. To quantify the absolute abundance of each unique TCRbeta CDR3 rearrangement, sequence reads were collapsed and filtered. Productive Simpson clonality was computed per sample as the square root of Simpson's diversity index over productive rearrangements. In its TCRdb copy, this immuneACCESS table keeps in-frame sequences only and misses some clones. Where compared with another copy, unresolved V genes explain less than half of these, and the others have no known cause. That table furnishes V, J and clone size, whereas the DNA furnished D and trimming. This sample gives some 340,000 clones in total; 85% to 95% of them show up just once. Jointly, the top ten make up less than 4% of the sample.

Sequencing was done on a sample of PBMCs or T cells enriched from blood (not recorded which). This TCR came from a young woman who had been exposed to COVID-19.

The CDR3 reads CASSLDHSPGNTIYF. The DNA sequence is as follows: TGTGCCAGCAGCTTAGATCACAGCCCTGGAAACACCATATATTTT. Recombination connected TRBV7-6 to TRBJ1-3, with an unclear D gene assignment. From cysteine to phenylalanine, the CDR3 is 15 amino acids long. Only the CDR3 part of the read is kept: 45 bases, read in frame from the first base. The germline V gene supplies CDR1 SGHVS and CDR2 FNYEAQ. Relative to germline, V is 1 base shorter and J is 2 bases shorter, with 9 bases between their ends.